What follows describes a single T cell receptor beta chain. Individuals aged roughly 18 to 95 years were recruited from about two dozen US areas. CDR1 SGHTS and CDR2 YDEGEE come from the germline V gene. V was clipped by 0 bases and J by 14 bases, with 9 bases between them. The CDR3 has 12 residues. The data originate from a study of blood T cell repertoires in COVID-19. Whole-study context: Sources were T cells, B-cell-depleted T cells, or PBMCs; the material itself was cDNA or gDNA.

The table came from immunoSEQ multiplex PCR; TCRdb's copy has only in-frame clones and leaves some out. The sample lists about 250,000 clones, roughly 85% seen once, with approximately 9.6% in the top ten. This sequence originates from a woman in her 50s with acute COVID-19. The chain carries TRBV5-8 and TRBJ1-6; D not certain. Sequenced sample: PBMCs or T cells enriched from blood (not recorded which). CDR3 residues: CASSLDRVTLHF. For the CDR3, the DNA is TGTGCCAGCAGCTTGGACCGGGTGACCCTCCACTTT.